This TCR beta chain was found in a study of T-cell reconstitution after alpha-beta-depleted transplantation in children. Whole-study results and caveats: One year post-transplant, T-cell counts and diversity were largely derived from T cells produced anew. After transplant, high TCRbeta diversity at day 60 in some patients arose from surviving recipient T cells and thymic progenitors. By about two months after transplant, alpha-beta T cells reportedly arose from several hundred graft clones that had expanded.

Germline assignment: CDR1 SGHRS and CDR2 YFSETQ. Trimming at V came to 0 bases and at J to 7 bases, leaving 8 bases not matched to a gene. CDR3 length: 16 residues. Unique molecular identifiers were incorporated when the TCRbeta library was constructed. MiXCR, applied by TCRdb to the PCR reads, yields one record per CDR3 protein. Here the sample spans about 500,000 distinct CDR3 sequences, approximately 10% being singletons. Only a few counts were recorded for this clonotype. Its specificity is not known. The sequenced sample was PBMCs, mostly from graft donor cells, obtained 180 days after TCRalphabeta/CD19-depleted stem cell transplant. The chain combines TRBV5-1 with TRBJ2-1; 9 bases agree with TRBD1. The sequence was obtained from a female patient under 10 years old who had a stem cell transplant for aplastic anemia, so the T cells may come from the graft donor. In DNA form, the CDR3 reads TGCGCCAGCAGCTTGGCCTACAGGGGGCCCATGAATGAGCAGTTCTTC. Translated, it gives CASSLAYRGPMNEQFF.